This T cell receptor beta chain comes out of a study of OX40 agonist ivuxolimab in advanced cancers. As for the study in general: Treatment of patients was with ivuxolimab, an agonistic anti-OX40 (CD134) antibody. The patients received ivuxolimab by intravenous route every 2 weeks at 0.01 to 10 mg/kg. Study-wide results and limits: CD4+ T cells averaged fewer expanded clones than CD8+ T cells.

Measured with immunoSEQ multiplex PCR; TCRdb has only the in-frame clones, and not every one. The table records more than 75,000 clones, over 75% of them present only once. This clone was counted once. Its antigen is as yet unknown. CDR1 and CDR2 from the germline V gene are LGHNT and FRNRAP. V shed 1 base and J shed 2 bases, with 9 bases lying between them. This CDR3 is 15 amino acids long. This TCR derives from an adult with an advanced solid tumor such as melanoma, head and neck, liver or kidney cancer. The sequencing used CD4+ or CD8+ T cells sorted from blood, collected in a trial of the OX40 agonist ivuxolimab. The V gene is TRBV12-5, the J gene TRBJ2-1; D assignment may be TRBD1 or TRBD2 (5 bases each). The CDR3 spells CASGLAGAAYNEQFF. The CDR3 DNA reads TGTGCTAGTGGTTTGGCCGGGGCCGCCTACAATGAGCAGTTCTTC. Full variable domain (rest looked up from reference TRBV12-5 and TRBJ2-1): DARVTQTPRHKVTEMGQEVTMRCQPILGHNTVFWYRQTMMQGLELLAYFRNRAPLDDSGMPKDRFSAEMPDATLATLKIQPSEPRDSAVYFCASGLAGAAYNEQFFGPGTRLTVL.